Below are 20 T cell receptor beta chains sequenced from a single sample in a study of T cell repertoires and HLA-DP antigens. These TCRs' antigens remain unknown. The data were produced by immunoSEQ multiplex PCR, yet TCRdb's version contains in-frame clones alone and is incomplete. The repertoire holds about 120,000 clones, 92% seen once, with about 0.27% in the top ten. Sample: CD4+ T cells from PBMCs. The receptors were gathered from a woman under 30 in good health and CMV-seronegative.

The chain recombines TRBV5-5 with TRBJ2-5; D is uncertain. The CDR3 spans 13 residues. V lost 2 bases and J 4 bases, leaving 9 bases between the germline ends. Per germline, CDR1 SGHKS and CDR2 YYEKEE (reference sequence). This chain's CDR3 is CASSFLPGETQYF. The CDR3 nucleotides are TGTGCCAGCAGCTTTCTCCCAGGAGAGACCCAGTACTTC.

The V call is TRBV6-5, the J call TRBJ1-2; TRBD1 matches at 7 bases. Germline V gene lookup returns CDR1 MNHEY and CDR2 SVGAGI. CDR3 length equals 14 residues. V shed 6 bases and J 5 bases; nucleotides not matched to a gene: 9. This chain's CDR3 is CASSYLDRAYGYTF. CDR3 in DNA: TGTGCCAGCAGCTACCTCGACAGGGCGTATGGCTACACCTTC.

This sequence joins TRBV15 and TRBJ2-1; tentatively, D is TRBD2 (5 bases). Germline-derived CDR1 and CDR2 are LNHNV and YYDKDF (reference sequence). V was shortened by 1 base and J by 12 bases, with 22 bases between the two germline ends. The CDR3 runs 16 residues. The CDR3 here is CATSRGRRELAGGQFF. The CDR3 DNA is TGTGCCACCAGCAGAGGCCGTCGAGAGCTTGCTGGAGGGCAGTTCTTC.

This sequence joins TRBV9 and TRBJ2-2; D might be TRBD2 (5 bases). The V gene lost 0 bases and the J gene lost 0 bases, with 15 bases spanning the gap. Germline V CDR1 and CDR2: SGDLS, YYNGEE. The CDR3 covers 18 residues. The CDR3 DNA sequence: TGTGCCAGCAGCGTAGCCCCCTCAGGACTGGCGAACACCGGGGAGCTGTTTTTT. Translation: CASSVAPSGLANTGELFF.

The chain joins TRBV5-4 to TRBJ1-6; possible D gene TRBD1, 6 bases. The CDR3 is 15 residues long. The germline V and J ends were trimmed by 4 bases and 9 bases, with 17 bases remaining between them. Looked up from germline, CDR1 is SGHNT and CDR2 is YYREEE (reference sequence). This CDR3 is CASSRDPGDSSPLHF. The CDR3 DNA is TGTGCCAGCAGCCGGGACCCAGGGGATAGTTCACCCCTCCACTTT.

Only a few counts were recorded for this clone. The chain recombines TRBV10-3 with TRBJ2-1, with 10 bases matching TRBD2. This CDR3 comprises 15 residues. CDR1 and CDR2 (germline): ENHRY, SYGVKD. After removal of 9 bases from V and 7 bases from J, the junction contained 12 bases not matched to a gene. CDR3 DNA sequence: TGTGCCATTACACCCGGGGGACTAGCGTTGAATGAGCAGTTCTTC. It specifies CAITPGGLALNEQFF.

The gene calls are TRBV5-1 and TRBJ1-2; 7 bases are shared with TRBD1. Germline CDR1 is SGHRS and CDR2 is YFSETQ. The CDR3 spans 20 residues. V gave up 4 bases and J gave up 2 bases; unmatched junction bases: 23. CDR3 sequence reads: CASSGSAWGQSKGSNYGYTF. Written as DNA, the CDR3 is TGCGCCAGCAGCGGATCCGCCTGGGGACAGTCCAAGGGTTCCAACTATGGCTACACCTTC.

The rearrangement uses TRBV5-4 and TRBJ2-3; D uncertain. This CDR3 is built from 18 residues. Per germline, CDR1 SGHNT and CDR2 YYREEE (reference sequence). Trimming removed 4 bases from V and 2 bases from J, with 23 bases in between. DNA for the CDR3: TGTGCCAGCAGCCCCTCTCTCTGGGCCGCACAAGTCACAGATACGCAGTATTTT. Residues: CASSPSLWAAQVTDTQYF.

This chain links TRBV5-1 with TRBJ1-4; D is unresolved. The V end lost 4 bases, the J end lost 11 bases, and 12 bases lay between the germline ends. Germline loops: CDR1 SGHRS, CDR2 YFSETQ. The length of the CDR3 is 12 residues. The CDR3 region is CASSLFSGKLFF. CDR3 DNA sequence: TGCGCCAGCAGCCTGTTCAGTGGTAAACTGTTTTTT.

This clone has only one observation. The chain carries TRBV7-9 and TRBJ2-7; 7 bases line up with TRBD1. CDR1 SEHNR and CDR2 FQNEAQ come from the germline V gene (reference sequence). The ends lost 4 bases at V and 5 bases at J; junction bases unmatched: 5. This CDR3 spans 13 amino acids. The CDR3 sequence: CASSSRQGDEQYF. The DNA of the CDR3 is TGTGCCAGCAGCTCTAGACAGGGAGACGAGCAGTACTTC.

V and J are TRBV21-1 and TRBJ2-7. TRBV21-1 is flagged as a pseudogene. The CDR3 is made up of 14 amino acids. In DNA, the CDR3 is TGTGCCAGCAGCACGGCGGGACATGCCTACGAGCAGTACGTC. Residues: CASSTAGHAYEQYV.

The chain couples TRBV4-1 to TRBJ1-3; TRBD1 matches at 7 bases. This CDR3 has 15 amino acids. The V gene's germline CDR1 is MGHRA and CDR2 YSYEKL. The J segment lost 6 bases and the V segment lost 5 bases, leaving 10 bases of the junction unmatched. The CDR3 nucleotides are TGCGCCAGCAGCTCCGGGACAGTAGGCCAAAACACCATATATTTT. As protein: CASSSGTVGQNTIYF.

This clone occurred once. The V gene is TRBV10-3, the J gene TRBJ1-1, with D tentatively TRBD1 (5 bases). Germline values: CDR1 ENHRY, CDR2 SYGVKD. Trimming stripped 3 bases from V and 12 bases from J, with 11 bases between. The CDR3 has 11 amino acids. CDR3 nucleotide sequence: TGTGCCATCAGTGAAAGGGACCAACCTTTCTTT. Protein product: CAISERDQPFF.

This chain uses TRBV18 with TRBJ1-6; D is possibly TRBD1 (6 bases). The V and J ends lost 8 bases and 10 bases respectively, with 15 bases between them. In germline, CDR1 is KGHSH, CDR2 LQKENI. The CDR3 runs 13 residues. The CDR3 bases are TGTGCCAGCGAACAGAGGGGGAGCTCACCCCTCCACTTT. Its protein product is CASEQRGSSPLHF.

The chain joins TRBV6-6 to TRBJ2-1; tentatively, D is TRBD1 (5 bases). This CDR3 has 16 amino acids. With 4 bases removed from V and 7 bases from J, the gap between germline ends came to 20 bases. Germline values: CDR1 MNHNY, CDR2 SVGAGI (reference sequence). DNA for the CDR3: TGTGCCAGCAGTTCCACCGGTCACAAGGGGCGAAATGAGCAGTTCTTC. It is translated as CASSSTGHKGRNEQFF.

The rearrangement links TRBV21-1 to TRBJ1-2. TRBV21-1 has pseudogene status. This CDR3 has 13 amino acids. CDR3 in amino acids: CASSLKGFYGYTF. In nucleotides, the CDR3 is TGTGCCAGCAGCCTTAAAGGGTTCTATGGCTACACCTTC.

DNA for the CDR3: TGTGCTAGTGGCTCCGGACTAGCGGGAGTCAGGCAAGAGACCCAGTACTTC. This translates into CASGSGLAGVRQETQYF. The chain combines TRBV12-5 with TRBJ2-5, with 13 bases fitting TRBD2. V lost 6 bases and J lost 2; bases outside the gene matches: 9. This CDR3 spans 17 amino acids. Germline lookup yields CDR1 LGHNT and CDR2 FRNRAP.

This clone appeared a few times. V gene TRBV7-8 combines with J gene TRBJ2-1, with a weak D call TRBD1 (5 bases). The CDR3 is 15 amino acids. V lost 4 bases, J lost 2 bases, and 12 bases lay in between. Germline loops: CDR1 SGHVS, CDR2 FQNEAQ. This CDR3 is CASSSKGSPYNEQFF. CDR3 nucleotides: TGTGCCAGCAGCTCGAAGGGGTCCCCCTACAATGAGCAGTTCTTC.

The chain carries TRBV27 and TRBJ2-7; 9 positions agree with TRBD2. The trim removed 2 bases at V and 4 bases at J, leaving 9 bases unmatched. Germline V CDR1 and CDR2: MNHEY, SMNVEV (reference sequence). The CDR3 is 16 amino acids. DNA of the CDR3: TGTGCCAGCAGTTTAGGGGCCAGCGGGAGGCCATACGAGCAGTACTTC. This gives the protein CASSLGASGRPYEQYF.

The genes are TRBV7-3 and TRBJ2-1; 10 positions agree with TRBD2. This CDR3 contains 18 residues. V lost 4 bases and J lost 6; bases outside the gene matches: 15. CDR1 is SGHTA and CDR2 is FQGTGA in the germline V gene. The CDR3 loop is CASSSLTGLAEEGNEQFF. The CDR3 DNA reads TGTGCCAGCAGCTCCCTGACCGGACTAGCGGAGGAGGGCAATGAGCAGTTCTTC.